The clone carrying this T cell receptor (beta chain) was seen just once. The target antigen is unknown. The sample comes from a study of cytomegalovirus exposure and HLA in healthy donors. Study-level findings and limits: Across all donors, roughly uniform sequencing depth was an assumption of the presence/absence analyses. At a 0.05 false discovery rate, a later analysis found roughly 17,000 TCR beta sequences to be associated with HLA alleles. Accurate predictions that matched the HLA-A and HLA-B alleles of most subjects were reportedly made from TCR beta sequences.

With 60 Vbeta and 13 Jbeta primers, the PCR was carried out. Some clones are missing from TCRdb's copy, which holds only in-frame ones; the method was immunoSEQ multiplex PCR. The sample has 120,000 or so clones; around 81% are singletons. V shed 8 bases, J shed 7 bases, and the junction held 9 bases outside the gene matches. The CDR3 is 14 residues long. Germline V gene lookup returns CDR1 MNHEY and CDR2 SVGAGI. The J gene is TRBJ2-1, the V gene TRBV6-5; 9 positions match TRBD2. Material for sequencing was PBMCs. The receptor was isolated from a woman aged 40 to 55 in good health and CMV-seronegative. The CDR3 DNA sequence: TGTGCCAGCGTAGGGCGGGGGGGCCAGAATGAGCAGTTCTTC. It translates to CASVGRGGQNEQFF.